This passage covers 21 T cell receptor beta chains from one sample sequenced in a study of read filtering for tumor transcriptome and immune sequencing. From approximately 430 ng of RNA, a library with molecular barcoded alpha/delta and beta/gamma adaptors was made. One entry per CDR3 protein, called by TCRdb with MiXCR from the reads. The sample consists of about 40,000 distinct CDR3 sequences, roughly 10% of them appearing once. Sequencing was performed on a population of CD138-negative cells sorted from bone marrow. The source of these receptors is a donor older than 35 with multiple myeloma.

This clonotype was counted ten times or more. This chain joins TRBV20-1 and TRBJ2-3, with 10 positions matching TRBD2. V lost 5 bases, J lost 6 bases, and 11 bases stayed unmatched. Germline V gene sequence: CDR1 DFQATT, CDR2 SNEGSKA (reference sequence). CDR3 length: 15 amino acids. The CDR3 loop reads CSAHGLAGAGDTQYF. The CDR3 DNA is TGCAGTGCTCACGGGCTAGCGGGGGCCGGGGATACGCAGTATTTT.

About this clonotype: This could be a read error, since a much larger clone is one nucleotide away. The chain has TRBV7-9 and TRBJ2-2, with D tentatively TRBD2 (5 bases). CDR3 length: 15 residues. Germline V gives CDR1 SEHNR, CDR2 FQNEAQ (reference sequence). Here the CDR3 reads CVSSKLAPNTGELFF. The CDR3 nucleotides read TGTGTCAGCAGCAAGCTAGCTCCGAACACCGGGGAGCTGTTTTTT.

There are a few counts of this clonotype. A single base separates this from a much larger clone, so it may be a read error. V is TRBV12-3 or TRBV12-4 and J is TRBJ2-3, with no clear D. The CDR3 consists of 11 residues. The V end was cut by 2 bases, the J end by 4 bases, with 1 base between. As DNA, the CDR3 is TGTGCCAGCAGTTTACCAGATACGCAGTATTTT. Amino acid sequence: CASSLPDTQYF.

This clonotype was found many times. The gene calls are TRBV15 and TRBJ2-1, with TRBD2 matching 7 bases. The CDR3 is 17 amino acids. Trimming cost V 0 bases and J 7 bases; bases outside gene matches: 12. Germline V gene data show CDR1 as LNHNV and CDR2 as YYDKDF (reference sequence). CDR3 in DNA: TGTGCCACCAGCAGAGATCGCGGGAGTAGAGCGGCGAATGAGCAGTTCTTC. This sequence encodes CATSRDRGSRAANEQFF.

Points on this clonotype: A read error may be the cause here, since a much bigger clone is one base away. The conserved phenylalanine or tryptophan normally closing the CDR3 is absent here, so this likely arose from a read error. The CDR3 sequence is CASSDVSWGTGELFL. CDR3 in DNA: TGTGCCAGCAGTGACGTCTCCTGGGGCACCGGGGAGCTGTTTCTT. The chain joins TRBV6-4 to TRBJ2-2; D is unresolved. The V gene's germline CDR1 is MRHNA and CDR2 SNTAGT. The CDR3 is 15 amino acids. V lost 2 bases and J lost 4, with 11 bases in between.

This clonotype was recorded many times. The V and J genes are TRBV6-5 and TRBJ1-1; D remains ambiguous. This CDR3 is 15 amino acids long. Germline lookup yields CDR1 MNHEY and CDR2 SVGAGI. Trimming left V 0 bases short and J 0 bases short, with 8 bases between. The CDR3 DNA follows: TGTGCCAGCAGTTACTCGGTCCGGTTGAACACTGAAGCTTTCTTT. Translating gives CASSYSVRLNTEAFF.

This clonotype appeared many times. This CDR3 reads CASALQGKMNTEAFF. CDR3 bases: TGTGCCAGCGCTCTTCAGGGGAAAATGAACACTGAAGCTTTCTTT. The gene calls are TRBV3-1 and TRBJ1-1, with D possibly being TRBD1 (6 bases). The CDR3 length is 15 residues. V gave up 8 bases and J gave up 0 bases, with 16 bases separating them. From germline, CDR1 is LGHDT and CDR2 YNNKEL (reference sequence).

The sample holds many counts of this clonotype. V gene TRBV20-1 combines with J gene TRBJ1-1, with 8 bases aligning to TRBD1. The CDR3 has 14 residues. CDR1 is DFQATT, CDR2 SNEGSKA, per germline (reference sequence). The V gene end was trimmed by 2 bases and the J gene end by 5 bases; junction bases not matched to a gene: 7. CDR3 residues: CSARSGTGGTEAFF. The CDR3 nucleotides are TGCAGTGCTAGATCCGGGACAGGAGGGACTGAAGCTTTCTTT.

V and J are TRBV20-1 and TRBJ2-1; tentatively, D is TRBD2 (5 bases). Trimming removed 3 bases at V and 6 bases at J, with 9 bases between. This CDR3 region has 12 residues. In germline, CDR1 is DFQATT, CDR2 SNEGSKA (reference sequence). The CDR3 reads CSASGLTNEQFF. In DNA, the CDR3 is TGCAGTGCTAGCGGACTGACCAATGAGCAGTTCTTC.

This clonotype was recorded many times. This chain joins TRBV28 and TRBJ2-5, with D possibly being TRBD1 (6 bases). CDR1 MDHEN and CDR2 SYDVKM come from the germline V gene. Trimming cost V 6 bases and J 4 bases, with 18 bases left between them. The CDR3 has 15 residues. In DNA form, the CDR3 reads TGTGCCAGCAGATCTCACAGGGTCAGGGGAGAGACCCAGTACTTC. Translation: CASRSHRVRGETQYF.

This clonotype was counted between two and nine times. The V gene is TRBV2, the J gene TRBJ1-3; no definite D call. CDR1 and CDR2 from the germline V gene are SNHLY and FYNNEI. Trimming cost V 6 bases and J 0 bases, with 12 bases left between them. CDR3 length: 15 residues. The CDR3 sequence: CASSNSGSSGNTIYF. The CDR3 DNA sequence: TGTGCCAGCAGCAACAGCGGAAGCTCTGGAAACACCATATATTTT.

This clonotype was seen repeatedly, ten times or more. This chain uses TRBV4-1 with TRBJ2-3, with D unresolved. V was cut by 5 bases and J by 4 bases, with 10 bases left in between. This CDR3 comprises 13 residues. Germline CDR1 MGHRA, CDR2 YSYEKL. The CDR3 region is CASSTGPSDTQYF. Written as DNA, the CDR3 is TGCGCCAGCAGCACTGGCCCCTCAGATACGCAGTATTTT.

In this sample, this clonotype turned up many times. The rearrangement joins TRBV7-3 to TRBJ2-3; TRBD1 or TRBD2 may be the D gene (5 bases each). This CDR3 spans 15 amino acids. CDR1 is SGHTA, CDR2 FQGTGA, per germline. Trimming stripped 1 base from V and 2 bases from J, with 10 bases between. CDR3 sequence: CASSLSLGDTDTQYF. The CDR3 nucleotides are TGTGCCAGCAGCTTAAGTTTGGGGGACACAGATACGCAGTATTTT.

This clonotype was found many times. The chain employs TRBV7-6 and TRBJ1-5; tentative D call: TRBD1 (5 bases). CDR1 and CDR2 (germline): SGHVS, FNYEAQ. The CDR3 runs 13 residues. V was clipped by 6 bases and J by 9 bases, with 15 bases between them. CDR3 sequence (DNA): TGTGCCAGCAGTCGCACAGGCCCAGGGCCCCAGCATTTT. As protein: CASSRTGPGPQHF.

In its sample, this clonotype was seen many times. J is TRBJ1-5 and V is TRBV5-5; no definite D call. Germline CDR1 is SGHKS and CDR2 is YYEKEE (reference sequence). The V end lost 4 bases, the J end lost 3 bases, and 17 bases lay between the germline ends. The CDR3 loop spans 16 amino acids. CDR3 bases: TGTGCCAGCAGCGGGCCTGGCCCAGATCTCAATCAGCCCCAGCATTTT. Its translation: CASSGPGPDLNQPQHF.

This clonotype was seen many times. CDR3 sequence (DNA): TGTGCCAGCAGCCAAGATCGAGGGGAGTTGGGCAATGAGCAGTTCTTC. This sequence encodes CASSQDRGELGNEQFF. The chain is built from TRBV3-1 and TRBJ2-1; D possibly matches TRBD1 or TRBD2 (5 bases each). Germline CDR1 reads LGHDT; CDR2 reads YNNKEL (reference sequence). The germline V and J ends were trimmed by 0 bases and 6 bases, with 15 bases remaining between them. This CDR3 contains 16 residues.

Concerning this clonotype itself: Possible read error: a much larger clone is one base away. The chain combines TRBV7-2 with TRBJ2-2, with 11 bases aligning to TRBD2. This CDR3 spans 17 amino acids. Germline CDR1 reads SGHTA; CDR2 reads FQGNSA. The CDR3 DNA follows: TGTGCCGGCAGCTTAGTCGCTAGCGGGGGGTACACCGGGGAGCTGTTTTTT. This codes for CAGSLVASGGYTGELFF.

The chain couples TRBV4-2 to TRBJ2-1; 9 positions agree with TRBD1. This CDR3 comprises 17 residues. Trimming took 0 bases from V and 1 from J; bases not matched to a gene: 4. The germline gives CDR1 LGHNA, CDR2 YNFKEQ. Here the CDR3 reads CASSQERGTGSYNEQFF. Written as DNA, the CDR3 is TGTGCCAGCAGCCAAGAGAGGGGGACAGGGTCCTACAATGAGCAGTTCTTC.

This clonotype was counted many times. V is TRBV3-1 and J is TRBJ2-1; 14 nucleotides line up with TRBD2. After removal of 1 base from V and 7 bases from J, the junction contained 3 bases not matched to a gene. The CDR3 spans 16 residues. In germline, CDR1 is LGHDT, CDR2 YNNKEL (reference sequence). The CDR3 bases are TGTGCCAGCAGCCAAGTCAGACTAGCGGGGGGGAATGAGCAGTTCTTC. It is translated as CASSQVRLAGGNEQFF.

Only a few counts were recorded for this clonotype. This chain's CDR3 is CASSYHWTGSYSGANVLTF. For the CDR3, the DNA is TGTGCCAGCAGCTACCACTGGACGGGGTCCTACTCTGGGGCCAACGTCCTGACTTTC. V and J are TRBV7-2 and TRBJ2-6; D is possibly TRBD2 (5 bases). The germline CDR1 and CDR2 sequences are SGHTA and FQGNSA. The V end lost 4 bases, the J end lost 0 bases, and 19 bases lay between the germline ends. The CDR3 is 19 residues long. Drawing the rest from reference TRBV7-2 and TRBJ2-6, the complete variable domain is GAGVSQSPSNKVTEKGKDVELRCDPISGHTALYWYRQSLGQGLEFLIYFQGNSAPDKSGLPSDRFSAERTGGSVSTLTIQRTQQEDSAVYLCASSYHWTGSYSGANVLTFGAGSRLTVL.

There are many counts of this clonotype. The chain couples TRBV23-1 to TRBJ2-1; D is unclear. TRBV23-1 is given ORF status, its function remaining uncertain. This CDR3 comprises 14 residues. V was cut by 3 bases and J by 4 bases, with 10 bases left in between. CDR3: CASSHPYSYNEQFF. In DNA form, the CDR3 reads TGCGCCAGCAGTCACCCCTACTCTTACAATGAGCAGTTCTTC.